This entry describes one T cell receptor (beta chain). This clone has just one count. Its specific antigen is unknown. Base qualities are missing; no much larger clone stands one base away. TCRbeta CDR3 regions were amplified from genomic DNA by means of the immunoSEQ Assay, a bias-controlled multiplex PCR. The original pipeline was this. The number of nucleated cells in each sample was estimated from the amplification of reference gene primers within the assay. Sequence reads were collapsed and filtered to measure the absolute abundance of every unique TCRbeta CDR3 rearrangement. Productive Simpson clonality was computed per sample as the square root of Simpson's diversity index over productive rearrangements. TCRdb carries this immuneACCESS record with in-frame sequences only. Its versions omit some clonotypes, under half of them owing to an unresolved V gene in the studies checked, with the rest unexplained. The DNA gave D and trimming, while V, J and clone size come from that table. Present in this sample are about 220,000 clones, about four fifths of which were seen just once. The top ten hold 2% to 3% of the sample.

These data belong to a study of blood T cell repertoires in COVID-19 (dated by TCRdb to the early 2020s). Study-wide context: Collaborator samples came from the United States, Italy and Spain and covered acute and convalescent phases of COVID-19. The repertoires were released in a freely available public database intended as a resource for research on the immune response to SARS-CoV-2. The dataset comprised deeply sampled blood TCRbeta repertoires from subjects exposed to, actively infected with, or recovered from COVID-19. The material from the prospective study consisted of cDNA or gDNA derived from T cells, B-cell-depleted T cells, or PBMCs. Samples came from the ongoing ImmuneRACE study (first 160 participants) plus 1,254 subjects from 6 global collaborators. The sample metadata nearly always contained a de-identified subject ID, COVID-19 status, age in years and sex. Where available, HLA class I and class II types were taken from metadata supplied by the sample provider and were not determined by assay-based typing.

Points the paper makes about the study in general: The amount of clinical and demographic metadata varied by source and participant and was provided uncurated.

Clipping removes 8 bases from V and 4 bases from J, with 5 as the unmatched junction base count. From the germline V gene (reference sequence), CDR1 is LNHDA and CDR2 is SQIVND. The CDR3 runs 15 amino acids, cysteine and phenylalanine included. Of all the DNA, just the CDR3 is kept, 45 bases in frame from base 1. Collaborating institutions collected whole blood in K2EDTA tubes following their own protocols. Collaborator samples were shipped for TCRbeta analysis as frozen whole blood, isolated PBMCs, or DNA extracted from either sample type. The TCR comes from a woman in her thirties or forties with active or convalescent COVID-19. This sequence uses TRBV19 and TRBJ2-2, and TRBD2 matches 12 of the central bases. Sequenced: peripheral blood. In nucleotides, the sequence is TGTGCCAGTCGTACTAGCGGGAGGACCACCGGGGAGCTGTTTTTT. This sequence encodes CASRTSGRTTGELFF.